This T cell receptor beta chain was captured by sequencing in a study of neurological immune-mediated disorders. The study, taken as a whole, reports: Neither clinical nor MRI features were associated with the multiple sclerosis repertoire cluster.

This clonotype appeared many times. What it binds is unknown. TCRdb processed the 5' RACE reads anew with MiXCR; each CDR3 protein has one entry. Of 70,000 or so distinct CDR3 sequences listed, about 3% are singletons. CDR1 is ENHRY and CDR2 is SYGVKD in the germline V gene. This CDR3 has 11 residues. Trimming pared 8 bases from V and 3 bases from J, leaving 8 bases between. Where libraries were unsorted, they were derived from 2 million PBMCs stored at -80 degrees C. The receptor was derived from a woman aged 45 to 65 with multiple sclerosis. The sequenced sample was PBMCs. The chain is built from TRBV10-3 and TRBJ2-7; the D is unclear. DNA of the CDR3: TGTGCCATCGGGAACTTCTACGAGCAGTACGTC. It encodes CAIGNFYEQYV.